The 22 T cell receptor beta chains given below trace back to one sample, sequenced in a study of cytomegalovirus exposure and HLA in healthy donors. The PCR was carried out with 60 Vbeta primers and 13 Jbeta primers. This table comes from immunoSEQ multiplex PCR, and its TCRdb copy is limited to in-frame clones, with some not included. The table has roughly 71,000 clones, 60% to 80% seen once. Input material: PBMCs. These receptors originate from a man under 40 in good health and CMV-seronegative.

The V call is TRBV7-6, the J call TRBJ1-5; D not resolved. Trimming cost V 5 bases and J 6 bases, with 11 bases left between them. The germline V gene has CDR1 SGHVS and CDR2 FNYEAQ. This CDR3 spans 13 amino acids. The CDR3 region is CASSPTQAQPQHF. The CDR3 DNA reads TGTGCCAGCAGCCCCACGCAGGCTCAGCCCCAGCATTTT.

This rearrangement joins TRBV5-4 to TRBJ2-7; a weak D match, TRBD2 (6 bases). The CDR3 is made up of 13 amino acids. CDR1 SGHNT and CDR2 YYREEE come from the germline V gene (reference sequence). The V gene lost 0 bases and the J gene lost 5 bases, with 9 bases spanning the gap. The CDR3 coding sequence is TGTGCCAGCAGCTTGGACTTAGCGGACGAGCAGTACTTC. Its protein is CASSLDLADEQYF.

This clone was observed once. V usage is TRBV11-2 and J usage is TRBJ1-5; TRBD1 might be the D (6 bases). The CDR3 has 15 amino acids. Germline V gene sequence: CDR1 SGHAT, CDR2 FQNNGV. V dropped 0 bases and J dropped 4 bases, with 10 bases sitting between them. The CDR3 here is CASSLDGGQNQPQHF. DNA for the CDR3: TGTGCCAGCAGCTTAGATGGTGGACAGAATCAGCCCCAGCATTTT. The complete variable domain, with remaining parts taken from reference TRBV11-2 and TRBJ1-5, reads EAGVAQSPRYKIIEKRQSVAFWCNPISGHATLYWYQQILGQGPKLLIQFQNNGVVDDSQLPKDRFSAERLKGVDSTLKIQPAKLEDSAVYLCASSLDGGQNQPQHFGDGTRLSIL.

This sequence joins TRBV7-2 and TRBJ1-1, with 10 nucleotides matching TRBD1. Germline V gene sequence: CDR1 SGHTA, CDR2 FQGNSA. J gave up 6 bases and V 5 bases, and 9 bases lay outside the gene matches. This CDR3 contains 15 residues. The CDR3 DNA follows: TGTGCCAGCAGCCCTCGACAGGGGGCAGCAGCTGAAGCTTTCTTT. It codes for CASSPRQGAAAEAFF.

This clone was observed a handful of times. The chain has TRBV7-9 and TRBJ2-7, with 7 bases aligning to TRBD2. This CDR3 has 14 amino acids. Trimming removed 7 bases from V and 4 bases from J; junction bases left unmatched: 10. The germline CDR1 and CDR2 sequences are SEHNR and FQNEAQ (reference sequence). CDR3 DNA: TGTGCCAGCATGGCACCAGCGGGGAAATACGAGCAGTACTTC. Translation: CASMAPAGKYEQYF.

This chain joins TRBV4-1 and TRBJ2-5; 11 bases are shared with TRBD1. This CDR3 comprises 16 residues. The V gene end was trimmed by 4 bases and the J gene end by 6 bases; junction bases not matched to a gene: 10. The V gene's germline CDR1 is MGHRA and CDR2 YSYEKL. The CDR3 loop is CASSPIRDRGMKTQYF. CDR3 bases: TGCGCCAGCAGCCCTATCCGGGACAGGGGGATGAAGACCCAGTACTTC.

The gene calls are TRBV25-1 and TRBJ2-3; possibly TRBD2 for D (7 bases). CDR3 length: 14 residues. Germline V CDR1 and CDR2: MGHDK, SYGVNS. Trimming took off 10 bases at V and 0 bases at J, with 14 bases between the two ends. CDR3 amino acids: CAIQGRASTDTQYF. The CDR3 DNA reads as TGTGCCATCCAGGGGAGGGCTAGCACAGATACGCAGTATTTT.

This chain joins TRBV13 and TRBJ2-1, with 14 bases lining up with TRBD2. Germline V gene sequence: CDR1 PRHDT, CDR2 FYEKMQ (reference sequence). V shed 5 bases and J 6 bases; nucleotides not matched to a gene: 3. The CDR3 loop spans 15 amino acids. CDR3 amino acids: CASSPGLAGANEQFF. CDR3 coding DNA: TGTGCCAGCAGCCCGGGACTAGCGGGGGCCAATGAGCAGTTCTTC.

The chain is built from TRBV6-1 and TRBJ2-1; 10 nucleotides agree with TRBD1. Germline V gives CDR1 MNHNS, CDR2 SASEGT. The CDR3 is 15 amino acids. V dropped 1 base and J dropped 4; count of bases not matched to a gene: 1. The CDR3 DNA reads as TGTGCCAGCAGTGAAGGACAGGGGGCGTACAATGAGCAGTTCTTC. Residues: CASSEGQGAYNEQFF.

Within the sample, this clone is medium-sized. The chain couples TRBV6-4 to TRBJ2-2; D perhaps matches TRBD1 (6 bases). The CDR3 is made up of 13 amino acids. The germline V gene encodes CDR1 MRHNA and CDR2 SNTAGT. V lost 4 bases, J lost 3 bases, and 6 bases lay in between. CDR3 residues: CASSGQDTGELFF. The CDR3, as DNA: TGTGCCAGCAGTGGACAGGACACCGGGGAGCTGTTTTTT.

The rearrangement joins TRBV18 to TRBJ2-7; D not certain. The CDR3 has 12 residues. CDR1 is KGHSH, CDR2 LQKENI, per germline. Trimming shortened V by 2 bases and J by 2 bases, and 4 bases separated the two germline ends. The CDR3 DNA follows: TGTGCCAGCTCACCAAACACCTACGAGCAGTACTTC. The encoded protein is CASSPNTYEQYF. Full variable domain (missing parts from reference TRBV18 and TRBJ2-7): NAGVMQNPRHLVRRRGQEARLRCSPMKGHSHVYWYRQLPEEGLKFMVYLQKENIIDESGMPKERFSAEFPKEGPSILRIQQVVRGDSAAYFCASSPNTYEQYFGPGTRLTVT.

This chain links TRBV9 with TRBJ2-5; 12 nucleotides agree with TRBD1. Germline V lookup: CDR1 SGDLS, CDR2 YYNGEE. V dropped 0 bases and J dropped 9; count of bases not matched to a gene: 6. This CDR3 contains 15 residues. As DNA, the CDR3 is TGTGCCAGCAGCGTAGCTACGGGACAGGGGGCGGCCCAGTACTTC. It is translated as CASSVATGQGAAQYF.

The chain is built from TRBV7-7 and TRBJ2-5, with 8 nucleotides matching TRBD2. There are 14 residues in the CDR3. Germline assignment: CDR1 SSHAT and CDR2 FNYEAQ (reference sequence). Trimming at V came to 5 bases and at J to 2 bases, leaving 4 bases not matched to a gene. This CDR3 reads CASSLQRGQETQYF. The CDR3 region has the DNA TGTGCCAGCAGCCTGCAGCGGGGGCAAGAGACCCAGTACTTC.

The chain has TRBV2 and TRBJ1-1; D is perhaps TRBD1 (5 bases). The germline V and J ends were trimmed by 6 bases and 3 bases, with 8 bases remaining between them. Germline assignment: CDR1 SNHLY and CDR2 FYNNEI. The length of the CDR3 is 12 residues. The CDR3 sequence is CASSDSYTEAFF. In DNA form, the CDR3 reads TGTGCCAGCAGCGACAGTTACACTGAAGCTTTCTTT. Drawing the rest from reference TRBV2 and TRBJ1-1, the complete variable domain is EPEVTQTPSHQVTQMGQEVILRCVPISNHLYFYWYRQILGQKVEFLVSFYNNEISEKSEIFDDQFSVERPDGSNFTLKIRSTKLEDSAMYFCASSDSYTEAFFGQGTRLTVV.

The chain couples TRBV7-7 to TRBJ2-1, with D possibly being TRBD2 (6 bases). This CDR3 spans 14 amino acids. The germline V gene encodes CDR1 SSHAT and CDR2 FNYEAQ (reference sequence). Between the trimmed V and J ends, which lost 5 bases and 7 bases, there was a span of 15 bases. The CDR3 is CASSPLPAGNEQFF. The CDR3 DNA sequence: TGTGCCAGCAGCCCCCTTCCTGCGGGGAATGAGCAGTTCTTC.

The chain couples TRBV6-4 to TRBJ2-1; 7 positions match TRBD1. The germline V gene has CDR1 MRHNA and CDR2 SNTAGT. V was clipped by 6 bases and J by 1 base; unmatched bases: 6. CDR3 length: 15 amino acids. CDR3 loop: CASRSTGWSYNEQFF. The CDR3 DNA follows: TGTGCCAGCAGATCGACAGGGTGGTCCTACAATGAGCAGTTCTTC.

This clone was found a few times. The chain has TRBV30 and TRBJ1-1; the D is unclear. Trimming took 5 bases from V and 5 from J, leaving 15 bases between them. This CDR3 comprises 13 residues. The V gene's germline CDR1 is GTSNPN and CDR2 SVGIG (reference sequence). The CDR3 here is CAWGLQGGTEAFF. As DNA, the CDR3 is TGTGCCTGGGGACTACAAGGAGGGACTGAAGCTTTCTTT.

A few counts support this clone. The gene calls are TRBV6-6 and TRBJ2-5; TRBD1 aligns across 10 bases. Germline V gives CDR1 MNHNY, CDR2 SVGAGI (reference sequence). This CDR3 has 12 amino acids. The V gene end was trimmed by 6 bases and the J gene end by 5 bases; junction bases not matched to a gene: 0. CDR3 DNA sequence: TGTGCCAGCAGGGGACAGGGGGAGACCCAGTACTTC. This translates into CASRGQGETQYF.

This clone was observed once. The J gene is TRBJ2-7, the V gene TRBV27; TRBD2 is a possible D gene (6 bases). The germline gives CDR1 MNHEY, CDR2 SMNVEV (reference sequence). The CDR3 extends over 13 amino acids. Trimming shortened V by 3 bases and J by 2 bases, and 8 bases separated the two germline ends. The CDR3 loop reads CASSLRGTYEQYF. CDR3 DNA sequence: TGTGCCAGCAGTTTGCGGGGAACCTACGAGCAGTACTTC.

The rearrangement links TRBV23-1 to TRBJ1-1, with D perhaps TRBD1 (5 bases). TRBV23-1 carries the ORF label, with uncertain function. V dropped 9 bases and J dropped 2 bases, with 16 bases sitting between them. The CDR3 is 14 residues long. The CDR3 loop reads CARGREVFNTEAFF. The CDR3 DNA follows: TGCGCCAGGGGCAGGGAGGTATTCAACACTGAAGCTTTCTTT.

The CDR3: CASSPRTSGANTDTQYF. CDR3 nucleotide sequence: TGTGCCAGCAGCCCTAGGACTAGCGGGGCAAACACAGATACGCAGTATTTT. The chain combines TRBV7-2 with TRBJ2-3; 12 nucleotides agree with TRBD2. The CDR3 extends over 17 amino acids. Trimming removed 5 bases from V and 2 bases from J; junction bases left unmatched: 8. Per germline, CDR1 SGHTA and CDR2 FQGNSA.

The V gene is TRBV7-9, the J gene TRBJ2-7; D is ambiguous. The V gene's germline CDR1 is SEHNR and CDR2 FQNEAQ (reference sequence). V lost 5 bases, J lost 0 bases, and 11 bases lay in between. The CDR3 has 14 amino acids. The CDR3 coding sequence is TGTGCCAGCAGCCCGACGGGTTCCTCCTACGAGCAGTACTTC. This encodes CASSPTGSSYEQYF.